This entry lists 8 T cell receptor beta chains sequenced from one sample in a study of blood T cell repertoires in COVID-19. Repertoires were generated with immunoSEQ multiplex PCR, while TCRdb's copy carries only in-frame clones and drops some. The sample has more than 85,000 clones, about 86% seen once. The specimen was peripheral blood. All receptors derive from a man older than 75 with acute or convalescent COVID-19.

V and J are TRBV24-1 and TRBJ2-5, with 11 bases fitting TRBD2. The CDR3 covers 16 residues. Germline trimming cut 4 bases from V and 5 bases from J; bases unmatched to any gene: 8. The germline V gene has CDR1 KGHDR and CDR2 SFDVKD. CDR3 bases: TGTGCCACCAGTGACCCACTAGCGGGAGTGGAGGAGACCCAGTACTTC. This translates into CATSDPLAGVEETQYF.

This clone appeared a few times. This CDR3 reads CASSQTSGPSYEQYF. The CDR3 DNA reads as TGCGCCAGCAGCCAAACTAGCGGCCCCTCCTACGAGCAGTACTTC. The J gene is TRBJ2-7, the V gene TRBV4-1, with 8 bases that match TRBD2. Germline assignment: CDR1 MGHRA and CDR2 YSYEKL. The ends lost 2 bases at V and 0 bases at J; junction bases unmatched: 3. The CDR3 is made up of 15 amino acids.

The chain joins TRBV11-2 to TRBJ2-7, with TRBD1 matching over 7 bases. The CDR3 spans 15 residues. Germline assignment: CDR1 SGHAT and CDR2 FQNNGV. V trimming: 2 bases; J trimming: 0 bases; junction bases outside the gene matches: 4. CDR3 sequence: CASSLQDRVSYEQYF. In nucleotides, the CDR3 is TGTGCCAGCAGCTTACAAGACAGGGTCTCCTACGAGCAGTACTTC.

J is TRBJ2-1 and V is TRBV27; a possible D gene is TRBD1 (6 bases). There are 14 residues in the CDR3. Trimming shortened V by 8 bases and J by 9 bases, and 20 bases separated the two germline ends. CDR1 and CDR2 from the germline V gene are MNHEY and SMNVEV (reference sequence). The CDR3 loop reads CASASGTSSAEQFF. The CDR3 nucleotides read TGTGCCAGCGCTTCCGGGACAAGCTCTGCTGAGCAGTTCTTC.

The CDR3 sequence: CASSMTSAIYNEQFF. CDR3 DNA sequence: TGTGCCAGCAGCATGACTAGCGCTATCTACAATGAGCAGTTCTTC. The gene calls are TRBV13 and TRBJ2-1, with 8 positions matching TRBD2. This CDR3 is built from 15 residues. Germline V gene data show CDR1 as PRHDT and CDR2 as FYEKMQ (reference sequence). V gave up 5 bases and J gave up 3 bases; unmatched junction bases: 6.

This chain joins TRBV11-1 and TRBJ1-6; 7 bases match TRBD1. There are 15 residues in the CDR3. J gave up 8 bases and V 3 bases, and 7 bases lay outside the gene matches. Germline V gives CDR1 SGHAT, CDR2 FQDESV (reference sequence). This CDR3 reads CASSFGGTVYSPLHF. CDR3 nucleotides: TGTGCCAGCAGCTTTGGTGGGACAGTCTATTCACCCCTCCACTTT.

This clone was observed once. The chain has TRBV19 and TRBJ2-5; 7 positions agree with TRBD2. The J segment lost 1 base and the V segment lost 6 bases, leaving 5 bases of the junction unmatched. The CDR3 totals 14 residues. Germline CDR1 is LNHDA and CDR2 is SQIVND (reference sequence). In nucleotides, the CDR3 is TGTGCCAGTAGGAACCTAGCGGCCCAAGAGACCCAGTACTTC. Translated, it gives CASRNLAAQETQYF.

The chain couples TRBV6-1 to TRBJ2-7; D is uncertain. Germline assignment: CDR1 MNHNS and CDR2 SASEGT. The CDR3 runs to 13 residues. V dropped 3 bases and J dropped 4 bases, with 10 bases sitting between them. As DNA, the CDR3 is TGTGCCAGCAGTGAGTCGGGTCGGTACGAGCAGTACTTC. Its protein is CASSESGRYEQYF.